This T cell receptor (beta chain) comes out of a study of shared clonotypes between healthy human individuals. Study in general: Per-donor plates numbered three CD4 naive, three CD4 memory, two CD8 naive and one CD8 memory.

Concerning this clone itself: The antigen is undetermined.

The study enrolled healthy HIV-negative adults without recent acute infections or vaccinations as donors. Original analysis: ImmunoSEQ output held junction-only sequences without quality scores, so filtering differed. The table came from immunoSEQ multiplex PCR; TCRdb's copy has only in-frame clones and leaves some out. V and J calls and clone size are given by that table; D and trimming were obtained from the DNA. The data hold some 790,000 clones, with over 60% observed a single time. This CDR3 has 16 residues. The germline V gene encodes CDR1 MNHEY and CDR2 SMNVEV (reference sequence). The ends were cut back, 4 bases at V and 1 base at J, with 16 bases in the middle. Points from the study as a whole: Having only a few donors restricted how much genetic and exposure-history diversity was captured.

The specimen sequenced was memory CD4+ T cells sorted from blood. Subset specified: CD45RA-negative fraction. The chain employs TRBV27 and TRBJ2-5, with no clear D. This TCR came from a woman aged 25 to 39 in good health. The CDR3 loop reads CASSSYGLPIQETQYF. Written as DNA, the CDR3 is TGTGCCAGCAGTTCGTACGGCCTCCCCATCCAAGAGACCCAGTACTTC.